Following are 21 T cell receptor beta chains from one sample sequenced in a study of shared clonotypes between healthy human individuals. The data were produced by immunoSEQ multiplex PCR, yet TCRdb's version contains in-frame clones alone and is incomplete. The sample records fewer than 700,000 clones, around 96% being singletons. Naivety among CD8 cells was defined by CD45RO negativity and positive CCR7 selection, thereby excluding terminally differentiated effector memory CD45RA+ cells. Material for sequencing was naive CD8+ T cells sorted from blood. These receptors were taken from a woman aged 25 to 39 in good health.

Regarding this clone: The sample carries other DNA sequences with the same CDR3. The chain links TRBV5-1 to TRBJ2-7; 11 nucleotides line up with TRBD2. In germline, CDR1 is SGHRS, CDR2 YFSETQ. Trimming took 0 bases from V and 1 from J; bases not matched to a gene: 0. This CDR3 has 15 amino acids. The CDR3, as DNA: TGCGCCAGCAGCTTGGGACTAGCGGGGTCCTACGAGCAGTACTTC. This translates into CASSLGLAGSYEQYF.

V and J are TRBV7-8 and TRBJ2-5; 7 nucleotides agree with TRBD1. Germline V gene sequence: CDR1 SGHVS, CDR2 FQNEAQ. The CDR3 totals 16 residues. Trimming removed 1 base from V and 6 bases from J; junction bases left unmatched: 11. The CDR3 region has the DNA TGTGCCAGCAGCTTAGGACAGGGTGTCCTCCTAAAGACCCAGTACTTC. This translates into CASSLGQGVLLKTQYF.

V is TRBV13 and J is TRBJ2-1; D may correspond to TRBD1 or TRBD2 (5 bases each). The CDR3 is 15 amino acids. Between the trimmed V and J ends, which lost 5 bases and 3 bases, there was a span of 14 bases. The V gene's germline CDR1 is PRHDT and CDR2 FYEKMQ (reference sequence). CDR3: CASSPPIGGYNEQFF. DNA for the CDR3: TGTGCCAGCAGCCCCCCTATTGGGGGCTACAATGAGCAGTTCTTC.

This chain uses TRBV9 with TRBJ1-1; the D gene is possibly TRBD1 (5 bases). CDR1 is SGDLS, CDR2 YYNGEE, per germline. There are 15 residues in the CDR3. Trimming removed 0 bases from V and 0 bases from J, with 9 bases in between. CDR3 in DNA: TGTGCCAGCAGCGTAGTCCCAGGGATGAACACTGAAGCTTTCTTT. It codes for CASSVVPGMNTEAFF. The whole variable domain, filled in from reference TRBV9 and TRBJ1-1, reads DSGVTQTPKHLITATGQRVTLRCSPRSGDLSVYWYQQSLDQGLQFLIQYYNGEERAKGNILERFSAQQFPDLHSELNLSSLELGDSALYFCASSVVPGMNTEAFFGQGTRLTVV.

This clone showed up just once. Other DNA sequences from this sample encode an identical CDR3 as well. CDR3 coding DNA: TGTGCCAGCAGCTTTGTGGGATCCTACGAGCAGTACTTC. Translated, it gives CASSFVGSYEQYF. This rearrangement joins TRBV5-6 to TRBJ2-7; unclear D gene. Trimming removed 2 bases at V and 1 base at J, with 7 bases between. Germline V gene lookup returns CDR1 SGHDT and CDR2 YYEEEE. The CDR3 has 13 residues.

This sequence joins TRBV2 and TRBJ2-1; D perhaps matches TRBD2 (5 bases). The germline CDR1 and CDR2 sequences are SNHLY and FYNNEI. The CDR3 covers 11 residues. With 8 bases removed from V and 8 bases from J, the gap between germline ends came to 10 bases. CDR3 in amino acids: CASQEEDEQFF. CDR3 bases: TGTGCCAGCCAAGAGGAGGATGAGCAGTTCTTC.

This chain uses TRBV7-8 with TRBJ2-7; a weak D match, TRBD1 (6 bases). V was clipped by 4 bases and J by 2 bases, with 12 bases between them. CDR1 and CDR2 from the germline V gene are SGHVS and FQNEAQ. There are 14 residues in the CDR3. The CDR3 here is CASSSPGHPYEQYF. The DNA for the CDR3 is TGTGCCAGCAGCTCCCCGGGACACCCCTACGAGCAGTACTTC.

This sequence joins TRBV11-2 and TRBJ1-2; the D gene is possibly TRBD1 (5 bases). This CDR3 contains 14 residues. Trimming removed 4 bases from V and 4 bases from J, with 13 bases in between. The germline CDR1 and CDR2 sequences are SGHAT and FQNNGV. The CDR3 DNA reads TGTGCCAGCAGCTACCATGTTGGGGGCTATGGCTACACCTTC. Translated: CASSYHVGGYGYTF.

Notes on this clone: Sequence at one end of the junction differs from germline and may be a read error. The CDR3 DNA reads TGCGGGCAGAGGCCCCAGCATTTT. Its protein is CGQRPQHF. The rearrangement joins TRBV2 to TRBJ1-5; D is undetermined. Germline V gene lookup returns CDR1 SNHLY and CDR2 FYNNEI. The CDR3 has 8 amino acids.

The rearrangement links TRBV28 to TRBJ2-1; weak D call: TRBD1 (6 bases). The CDR3 consists of 12 residues. CDR1 is MDHEN, CDR2 SYDVKM, per germline. V lost 2 bases to trimming and J lost 10 bases, with 9 bases between them. The CDR3 loop is CASSLPGDEQFF. CDR3 nucleotides: TGTGCCAGCAGTTTACCAGGGGACGAGCAGTTCTTC.

The chain uses TRBV7-9 and TRBJ2-7, with 8 bases that match TRBD1. Germline V gene data show CDR1 as SEHNR and CDR2 as FQNEAQ (reference sequence). The CDR3 is 16 residues long. Trimming cost V 5 bases and J 3 bases; bases outside gene matches: 12. CDR3 residues: CASSPLRGQASYEQYF. The CDR3 coding sequence is TGTGCCAGCAGCCCTCTGAGGGGACAGGCAAGCTACGAGCAGTACTTC.

This chain joins TRBV6-4 and TRBJ2-1; perhaps D is TRBD1 or TRBD2 (5 bases each). The length of the CDR3 is 12 residues. The ends were cut back, 10 bases at V and 10 bases at J, with 17 bases in the middle. The germline V gene encodes CDR1 MRHNA and CDR2 SNTAGT. The CDR3: CATRDGQGEQFF. The CDR3 nucleotides read TGTGCCACCCGGGACGGACAAGGCGAGCAGTTCTTC.

This chain joins TRBV19 and TRBJ2-7, with D perhaps TRBD2 (6 bases). Trimming removed 4 bases at V and 0 bases at J, with 7 bases between. The CDR3 totals 13 residues. CDR1 and CDR2 from the germline V gene are LNHDA and SQIVND (reference sequence). The CDR3 reads CASSRGLSYEQYF. As DNA, the CDR3 is TGTGCCAGTAGTAGGGGACTCTCCTACGAGCAGTACTTC.

The rearrangement links TRBV27 to TRBJ2-7, with 7 positions matching TRBD2. This CDR3 is 14 amino acids long. Per germline, CDR1 MNHEY and CDR2 SMNVEV (reference sequence). With 5 bases clipped from V and 4 bases from J, the junction kept 8 bases outside the gene matches. The CDR3 sequence is CASSPGSGLYEQYF. Written as DNA, the CDR3 is TGTGCCAGCAGTCCCGGTAGCGGGCTATACGAGCAGTACTTC.

This clone was counted a few times. This CDR3 is also generated by other DNA sequences in the sample. CDR3 loop: CASSLSGNTEAFF. In DNA form, the CDR3 reads TGTGCCAGCAGTTTATCGGGGAACACTGAAGCTTTCTTT. The rearrangement links TRBV28 to TRBJ1-1; D is undetermined. Germline V gene sequence: CDR1 MDHEN, CDR2 SYDVKM. V lost 1 base and J lost 1, with 4 bases in between. The CDR3 is 13 residues long.

This rearrangement joins TRBV21-1 to TRBJ2-3; the table's D call, TRBD2, has no DNA check behind it. TRBV21-1 is a pseudogene. The CDR3 covers 13 residues. The CDR3 nucleotides read TGTGCCAGCAGCAAAGAAGAGACAGATACGCAGTATTTT. Translation: CASSKEETDTQYF.

The chain recombines TRBV7-2 with TRBJ2-7, with D unclear. CDR1 and CDR2 from the germline V gene are SGHTA and FQGNSA. Trimming left V 1 base short and J 6 bases short, with 7 bases between. This CDR3 is 12 amino acids long. The CDR3 reads CASSLVSREQYF. The CDR3 nucleotides read TGTGCCAGCAGCTTAGTTTCACGCGAGCAGTACTTC.

CDR3 nucleotides: TGTGCCAGCAGCACCCCCGCCGGGCGGAATCCCTACGAGCAGTACTTC. Its protein is CASSTPAGRNPYEQYF. The chain combines TRBV11-2 with TRBJ2-7; no firm D call. Germline assignment: CDR1 SGHAT and CDR2 FQNNGV. Trimming stripped 5 bases from V and 2 bases from J, with 19 bases between. The CDR3 has 16 residues. The full variable domain, in which reference TRBV11-2 and TRBJ2-7 provide the parts outside the CDR3, is EAGVAQSPRYKIIEKRQSVAFWCNPISGHATLYWYQQILGQGPKLLIQFQNNGVVDDSQLPKDRFSAERLKGVDSTLKIQPAKLEDSAVYLCASSTPAGRNPYEQYFGPGTRLTVT.

The rearrangement links TRBV10-3 to TRBJ2-3, with no clear D. Trimming cost V 7 bases and J 2 bases, with 7 bases left between them. CDR1 and CDR2 (germline): ENHRY, SYGVKD. The CDR3 is 12 residues long. The CDR3 DNA follows: TGTGCCATCACCGACTCCACAGATACGCAGTATTTT. It codes for CAITDSTDTQYF.

The chain uses TRBV13 and TRBJ2-7; TRBD1 agrees at 10 bases. Germline V lookup: CDR1 PRHDT, CDR2 FYEKMQ (reference sequence). The CDR3 extends over 15 amino acids. Germline trimming cut 5 bases from V and 7 bases from J; bases unmatched to any gene: 11. The CDR3 spells CASSDRDRGYREQYF. CDR3 bases: TGTGCCAGCAGCGACCGGGACAGGGGATATCGGGAGCAGTACTTC.

The chain has TRBV6-1 and TRBJ2-7; 10 bases are a match to TRBD2. The CDR3 covers 15 residues. The germline gives CDR1 MNHNS, CDR2 SASEGT. J was trimmed by 4 bases and V by 1 base; bases with no gene match: 4. For the CDR3, the DNA is TGTGCCAGCAGTGAAGGGACTAGCGGCATTTACGAGCAGTACTTC. Its translation is CASSEGTSGIYEQYF.